This TCR beta chain was found in a study of response to subunit inactivated influenza vaccine. Study observations and caveats: Every seasonal influenza vaccination brings in few new T cells, the authors suggested.

The CDR3 covers 15 residues. The germline V gene has CDR1 MNHEY and CDR2 SVGAGI. The V gene lost 5 bases and the J gene lost 3 bases, with 16 bases spanning the gap. Via MiXCR, TCRdb re-called the RT-PCR reads, giving one row per CDR3 protein. Among some 600,000 distinct CDR3 sequences listed, 12% to 15% were seen once. About this clonotype itself: Its antigen remains unidentified.

Sequenced material: PBMCs from blood, taken 14 to 15 days before vaccination. The chain is built from TRBV6-5 and TRBJ1-2; TRBD1 might be the D (5 bases). This TCR came from a man in his fifties or sixties who received an inactivated influenza vaccine. The CDR3 DNA is TGTGCCAGCAGTACCCGACGGGGGAGGGACTATGGCTACACCTTC. Amino acid sequence: CASSTRRGRDYGYTF.